This TCR beta chain emerged from a study of long-term antiretroviral therapy in people with HIV. Regarding the study as a whole: Records did not include ART adherence, viral resistance or therapy changes. Repertoires with HIV possessed tighter CDR3 length spans than those of controls. Diversity went up after ART and still fell short of transplant donor controls.

With respect to this clone: Its antigen is currently unknown.

This was the immunoSEQ v3.0 assay at survey level. Some clones are missing from TCRdb's copy, which holds only in-frame ones; the method was immunoSEQ multiplex PCR. This sample has about 22,000 clones, with around 76% found just once. Germline-derived CDR1 and CDR2 are SGHDN and FVKESK. V dropped 1 base and J dropped 6 bases, with 12 bases sitting between them. The CDR3 is 14 residues long. Sequenced material: unsorted PBMCs, taken 1.7 to 1.8 years before starting antiretroviral therapy. The chain recombines TRBV14 with TRBJ1-1; D gene uncertain. The TCR comes from a woman aged 40 to 55 with HIV. The CDR3 DNA reads as TGTGCCAGCAGCCAAGGACTCCGGAGGGCTGAAGCTTTCTTT. Encoded protein: CASSQGLRRAEAFF.